Listed below are T cell receptor beta chains from one sample, sequenced in a study of T cells in Graves' hyperthyroidism and ophthalmopathy. TCRdb independently ran MiXCR on the multiplex PCR reads; one entry per CDR3 protein. The table shows roughly 740,000 distinct CDR3 sequences, with roughly 15% occurring only once. Sequencing was done on a sample of blood. The receptors were sampled from a man younger than 35 with Graves' hyperthyroidism. CDR3s include the opening cysteine and the closing phenylalanine or tryptophan. D genes are given only for firm matches. Rows give clone size only sometimes, using once, few, many, or a class for an expanded clone.

cdr3_nt: TGTGCCAGCAGCCGTCTGGACAGGCGCACTGAAGCTTTCTTT
cdr3_aa: CASSRLDRRTEAFF
v_call: TRBV7-2
clone_size: many
d_call: TRBD1
j_call: TRBJ1-1

cdr3_nt: TGTGCCAGCAGCTTATTGGCACAGAATGAAAAACTGTTTTTT
cdr3_aa: CASSLLAQNEKLFF
v_call: TRBV7-9
clone_size: -
d_call: -
j_call: TRBJ1-4

cdr3_nt: TGTGCCAGCAGCTCCATCAAGGCTAGCGGGAGGGAGTACAATGAGCAGTTCTTC
cdr3_aa: CASSSIKASGREYNEQFF
v_call: TRBV7-9
clone_size: -
d_call: TRBD2
j_call: TRBJ2-1

cdr3_nt: TGTGCCAGCAGCCAATCCCTCGGGAGGGATACGCAGTATTTT
cdr3_aa: CASSQSLGRDTQYF
v_call: TRBV6-1
clone_size: -
d_call: TRBD2
j_call: TRBJ2-3

cdr3_nt: TGTGCCAGCAGTTACCCCCCTCGGGATTCACCCCTCCACTTT
cdr3_aa: CASSYPPRDSPLHF
v_call: TRBV28
clone_size: -
d_call: -
j_call: TRBJ1-6

cdr3_nt: TGTGCCAGCAGTTACTCGCTTGGAGAGGGATATAGCAATCAGCCCCAGCATTTT
cdr3_aa: CASSYSLGEGYSNQPQHF
v_call: TRBV6-4
clone_size: -
d_call: -
j_call: TRBJ1-5

cdr3_nt: TGCAGTGCTTCGACAGGGCACTATGGCTACACCTTC
cdr3_aa: CSASTGHYGYTF
v_call: TRBV20-1
clone_size: few
d_call: TRBD1
j_call: TRBJ1-2

cdr3_nt: TGTGCCAGCAGCTTTCGACGGACAGGGACCGGGGAGCTGTTTTTT
cdr3_aa: CASSFRRTGTGELFF
v_call: TRBV5-5
clone_size: -
d_call: TRBD1
j_call: TRBJ2-2

cdr3_nt: TGTGCCAGCAGAATAGACAACCAAGAGACCCAGTACTTC
cdr3_aa: CASRIDNQETQYF
v_call: TRBV12-3/TRBV12-4
clone_size: once
d_call: -
j_call: TRBJ2-5

cdr3_nt: TGTGCCAGCAGCCTCAGACTAGCGGGAACGTTCTACGAGCAGTACTTC
cdr3_aa: CASSLRLAGTFYEQYF
v_call: TRBV6-5
clone_size: many
d_call: TRBD2
j_call: TRBJ2-7

cdr3_nt: TGTGCCAGCAGCCACGATTATACGGGAGGGCCTATCCCCTACGAGCAGTACTTC
cdr3_aa: CASSHDYTGGPIPYEQYF
v_call: TRBV3-1
clone_size: many
d_call: TRBD2
j_call: TRBJ2-7

cdr3_nt: TGTGCCAGCAGACTCGGGACTAGCGGGAGTTTTAAGTTCTTC
cdr3_aa: CASRLGTSGSFKFF
v_call: TRBV12-3/TRBV12-4
clone_size: few
d_call: TRBD2
j_call: TRBJ2-1

cdr3_nt: TGTGCCACCCTCCGTCTGGACAGGGGTCTCACCGGGGAGCTGTTTTTT
cdr3_aa: CATLRLDRGLTGELFF
v_call: TRBV27
clone_size: many
d_call: TRBD1
j_call: TRBJ2-2

cdr3_nt: TGTGCCAGCAGCTTAGAGGGCGGCTCGGGCAATGAGCAGTTCTTC
cdr3_aa: CASSLEGGSGNEQFF
v_call: TRBV11-2
clone_size: many
d_call: -
j_call: TRBJ2-1

cdr3_nt: TGTGCCAGCAGCTTAGCCCCCGGCGTCGACTATGGCTACACCTTC
cdr3_aa: CASSLAPGVDYGYTF
v_call: TRBV7-9
clone_size: many
d_call: -
j_call: TRBJ1-2

cdr3_nt: TGTGCCACCAGCACAGGGAGCAATGAGCAGTTCTTC
cdr3_aa: CATSTGSNEQFF
v_call: TRBV24-1
clone_size: -
d_call: -
j_call: TRBJ2-1

cdr3_nt: TGCAGTGCTAGGGTAGTAGGGGGCCTCGCAGAGACCCAGTACTTC
cdr3_aa: CSARVVGGLAETQYF
v_call: TRBV20-1
clone_size: -
d_call: TRBD1
j_call: TRBJ2-5

cdr3_nt: TGTGCCAGCAGGACACAGGGTACGGAGACCCAGTACTTC
cdr3_aa: CASRTQGTETQYF
v_call: TRBV12-3/TRBV12-4
clone_size: many
d_call: -
j_call: TRBJ2-5

cdr3_nt: TGTGCCAGCAGTGAAAGGGGAGGCACTGAAGCTTTCTTT
cdr3_aa: CASSERGGTEAFF
v_call: TRBV2
clone_size: many
d_call: -
j_call: TRBJ1-1

cdr3_nt: TGTGCCAGCAACATACACCGGGACAGGGGTGGTGAGCAGTTCTTC
cdr3_aa: CASNIHRDRGGEQFF
v_call: TRBV11-2
clone_size: -
d_call: TRBD1
j_call: TRBJ2-1

cdr3_nt: TGCAGTGCTAGGGACGGGGTGGGCACAGATACGCAGTATTTT
cdr3_aa: CSARDGVGTDTQYF
v_call: TRBV20-1
clone_size: few
d_call: -
j_call: TRBJ2-3

cdr3_nt: TGCAGTGCTAGAGTAGGGGAGCCGCGGCAGTTCTTC
cdr3_aa: CSARVGEPRQFF
v_call: TRBV20-1
clone_size: -
d_call: -
j_call: TRBJ2-1

cdr3_nt: TGTGCCATCAGTGAGTCGAGAAGGGCGGGTGGAAACACCATATATTTT
cdr3_aa: CAISESRRAGGNTIYF
v_call: TRBV10-3
clone_size: few
d_call: -
j_call: TRBJ1-3

cdr3_nt: TGTGCCAGCAGCAAGACAGGGGTAGTGGGCGAGCAGTACTTC
cdr3_aa: CASSKTGVVGEQYF
v_call: TRBV7-9
clone_size: many
d_call: TRBD1
j_call: TRBJ2-7

cdr3_nt: TGTGCCCGCCAGGACAGTTACAATGAGCAGTTCTTC
cdr3_aa: CARQDSYNEQFF
v_call: TRBV30
clone_size: few
d_call: -
j_call: TRBJ2-1

cdr3_nt: TGTGCCAGTAGTACAGGGGGCAGCGGGGAAAAACTGTTTTTT
cdr3_aa: CASSTGGSGEKLFF
v_call: TRBV19
clone_size: -
d_call: TRBD1
j_call: TRBJ1-4

cdr3_nt: TGTGCCTGGAGTGTAACGGGGACAAACAATCAGCCCCAGCATTTT
cdr3_aa: CAWSVTGTNNQPQHF
v_call: TRBV30
clone_size: few
d_call: -
j_call: TRBJ1-5

cdr3_nt: TGTGCCAGCAGCCAAGGATCCGGGGGGCGCTGGACTGAAGCTTTCTTT
cdr3_aa: CASSQGSGGRWTEAFF
v_call: TRBV3-1
clone_size: -
d_call: -
j_call: TRBJ1-1

cdr3_nt: TGTGCCAGCAAGCGGGGAGGGGAGACCCAGTACTTC
cdr3_aa: CASKRGGETQYF
v_call: TRBV6-2/TRBV6-3
clone_size: many
d_call: TRBD2
j_call: TRBJ2-5

cdr3_nt: TGTGCCAGCAGTGTAACAGCGGCCCAAGAGACCCAGTACTTC
cdr3_aa: CASSVTAAQETQYF
v_call: TRBV6-1
clone_size: -
d_call: -
j_call: TRBJ2-5

cdr3_nt: TGCGCCAGCAGCTTGGTATCATCCCGGTCGGGACAGGGACCCTACGAGCAGTACTTC
cdr3_aa: CASSLVSSRSGQGPYEQYF
v_call: TRBV5-1
clone_size: many
d_call: TRBD1
j_call: TRBJ2-7

cdr3_nt: TGTGCCTGCACCACGGGCAATCAGCCCCAGCATTTT
cdr3_aa: CACTTGNQPQHF
v_call: TRBV30
clone_size: few
d_call: -
j_call: TRBJ1-5

cdr3_nt: TGTGCCAGCAGTAGGACAGGGCCGCTGGGAGCTGAAGCTTTCTTT
cdr3_aa: CASSRTGPLGAEAFF
v_call: TRBV12-3/TRBV12-4
clone_size: many
d_call: TRBD1
j_call: TRBJ1-1

cdr3_nt: TGTGCCAGCAGCTTCGGGGGGACGTCTAACTATGGCTACACCTTC
cdr3_aa: CASSFGGTSNYGYTF
v_call: TRBV7-6
clone_size: few
d_call: -
j_call: TRBJ1-2

cdr3_nt: TGTGCCAGCACTATGGGACGGGGTGAAGCCTACGAGCAGTACTTC
cdr3_aa: CASTMGRGEAYEQYF
v_call: TRBV11-1
clone_size: many
d_call: -
j_call: TRBJ2-7

cdr3_nt: TGCAGTGCTAGAGGGCAGGGTGCGCTAACGCAGTATTTT
cdr3_aa: CSARGQGALTQYF
v_call: TRBV20-1
clone_size: many
d_call: -
j_call: TRBJ2-3

cdr3_nt: TGTGCCAGCAGTGAGAGGCCGGTTGGCAAAAACATTCAGTACTTC
cdr3_aa: CASSERPVGKNIQYF
v_call: TRBV2
clone_size: many
d_call: -
j_call: TRBJ2-4

cdr3_nt: TGTGCCAGCAGCGTAAGCGGGCAGGGTGGGACCCAGTACTTC
cdr3_aa: CASSVSGQGGTQYF
v_call: TRBV9
clone_size: few
d_call: -
j_call: TRBJ2-5

cdr3_nt: TGTGCCAGCAGTTTAGGGACTGGGGCCAACGTCCTGACTTTC
cdr3_aa: CASSLGTGANVLTF
v_call: TRBV27
clone_size: few
d_call: -
j_call: TRBJ2-6

cdr3_nt: TGTGCCAGCAGCTTAGGTGGACTAGACCCAAGGTACAATGAGCAGTTCTTC
cdr3_aa: CASSLGGLDPRYNEQFF
v_call: TRBV11-2
clone_size: -
d_call: TRBD2
j_call: TRBJ2-1

cdr3_nt: TGTGCCAGCAGCCTTCTCTGGCCAAAGGGGTGGGAAAACATTCAGTACTTC
cdr3_aa: CASSLLWPKGWENIQYF
v_call: TRBV28
clone_size: many
d_call: -
j_call: TRBJ2-4

cdr3_nt: TGCAGTGCTAGAGTGGGGCTAGACACAGATACGCAGTATTTT
cdr3_aa: CSARVGLDTDTQYF
v_call: TRBV20-1
clone_size: many
d_call: -
j_call: TRBJ2-3

cdr3_nt: TGTGCCAGCAGGCGCTCCGGGACTAGCCCGTACAATGAGCAGTTCTTC
cdr3_aa: CASRRSGTSPYNEQFF
v_call: TRBV6-2/TRBV6-3
clone_size: -
d_call: TRBD2
j_call: TRBJ2-1

cdr3_nt: TGTGCCAGCAGTCTCGGACAGGGGGTAGAGTTGCGCGAAAAACTGTTTTTT
cdr3_aa: CASSLGQGVELREKLFF
v_call: TRBV28
clone_size: few
d_call: TRBD1
j_call: TRBJ1-4

cdr3_nt: TGTGCCAGCACCCGGGGGGTTGGCACCGGGGAGCTGTTTTTT
cdr3_aa: CASTRGVGTGELFF
v_call: TRBV2
clone_size: -
d_call: TRBD2
j_call: TRBJ2-2

cdr3_nt: TGTGCCAGCAGTTTGAGGGGAAGGGCAGACTATGGCTACACCTTC
cdr3_aa: CASSLRGRADYGYTF
v_call: TRBV12-3/TRBV12-4
clone_size: many
d_call: -
j_call: TRBJ1-2

cdr3_nt: TGTGCCAGCAGCTCTGGGGGACGGGATACGCAGTATTTT
cdr3_aa: CASSSGGRDTQYF
v_call: TRBV7-2
clone_size: many
d_call: -
j_call: TRBJ2-3

cdr3_nt: TGCGCCAGCAGCAAGGGACTGCCGAACACCGGGGAGCTGTTTTTT
cdr3_aa: CASSKGLPNTGELFF
v_call: TRBV5-1
clone_size: -
d_call: -
j_call: TRBJ2-2

cdr3_nt: TGTGCCAGCAGCCAAGATCGGGAGGACATCTTATGCCAAGAGACCCAGTACTTC
cdr3_aa: CASSQDREDILCQETQYF
v_call: TRBV3-2
clone_size: few
d_call: -
j_call: TRBJ2-5

cdr3_nt: TGCGCCAGCAGCTTGGCCGGGGAAACTAACTATGGCTACACCTTC
cdr3_aa: CASSLAGETNYGYTF
v_call: TRBV5-1
clone_size: -
d_call: -
j_call: TRBJ1-2

cdr3_nt: TGTGCTAGTGGCCCACCATCAGAGGTACTAGCCAAAAACATTCAGTACTTC
cdr3_aa: CASGPPSEVLAKNIQYF
v_call: TRBV12-5
clone_size: many
d_call: -
j_call: TRBJ2-4

cdr3_nt: TGTGCCAGCAGCTCGACAGGCGACGACCCCTATGGCTACACCTTC
cdr3_aa: CASSSTGDDPYGYTF
v_call: TRBV28
clone_size: many
d_call: -
j_call: TRBJ1-2

cdr3_nt: TGTGCCAGCAGCGTAGCCGGGGACAGGGGAAGTGACAACTATGGCTACACCTTC
cdr3_aa: CASSVAGDRGSDNYGYTF
v_call: TRBV9
clone_size: few
d_call: TRBD1
j_call: TRBJ1-2